This is a list of T cell receptor beta chains from one sample in a study of early T cells in non-severe SARS-CoV-2 infection. TCRdb reprocessed the 5' RACE reads with MiXCR, giving one entry per CDR3 protein. Among tens of thousands of distinct CDR3 sequences listed, about 12% were seen once. The specimen was whole blood. The receptors were sampled from an adult who was a healthcare worker with PCR-confirmed SARS-CoV-2 infection or an uninfected control (not recorded which). Both conserved end residues are trimmed from each CDR3. D genes are given only for firm matches.

cdr3_aa d_call v_call
ASSFHEFNEKLF . TRBV7-9
ASSLGLGDGYT . TRBV12-3/TRBV12-4
ASSLGGNRDTEAF . TRBV27
ASSEALDTQY . TRBV6-1
ASSLPGQTYQETQY . TRBV28
ASKVGLAGEPASFLAKNIQY TRBD2 TRBV6-1
ASSGPGRGTGELF . TRBV5-6
ATSLLGDEQY . TRBV10-3
ASSHGLYTGELF . TRBV3-1
ASGLRTGGTYGYT TRBD1 TRBV5-1
ASSQDRGGGRALDNEQF TRBD2 TRBV3-1
ASSETGFGNSPLH . TRBV6-4
SGRVQETQY . TRBV20-1
ASSLPSASGTEAF . TRBV5-1
ASSLAVTELYGYT . TRBV7-2
SVATGAYEQY . TRBV29-1
ASSYIAGGPSYEQY TRBD2 TRBV5-1
ASSRLAGGPGEETQY TRBD2 TRBV6-5
SASYGGRAEAF . TRBV20-1
ASSLANGYGYT . TRBV11-1
ASSHFIGSGLSYEQY . TRBV27
ASSQGGTGVREQY TRBD1 TRBV3-1
ASSQAGVGHTQY TRBD2 TRBV7-6
ASSFELNTEAF . TRBV7-2
ASSEMNTEAF . TRBV25-1
ATSDLGAGEQF . TRBV24-1
ATSRDPPRAGAVNEQY . TRBV15
ASSYTGIGELF . TRBV14
ASSTTGFTSPLH . TRBV7-6
ASSLGAGGPGQPQH TRBD1 TRBV5-1
ASSQNAMPNTEAF . TRBV5-5
ASRSGLANTGELF TRBD2 TRBV5-1
ASRYSTGGGGQPQH TRBD1 TRBV28
ASSYRAGTSSSGNTIY . TRBV6-5
ASSLGLAGNVRY TRBD2 TRBV11-2
ASSLGGTAGETQY . TRBV5-1
ASSSARGEQY . TRBV28
ASSQAGKVGYT . TRBV3-1
ASSPSGSFNGELF TRBD2 TRBV4-2
ASSINRETYEQY . TRBV19
SVAKYSGRALTSYEQY TRBD2 TRBV29-1
ASSLSEYSNQPQH . TRBV27
ATSRLPSGASTDTQY TRBD2 TRBV15
ASSPGTSGREDTQY TRBD2 TRBV28
ASRWGQGNEKLF TRBD1 TRBV2
SAPSYRGSSYNEQF . TRBV20-1
ASSPGVQGKSGELF TRBD1 TRBV7-6
AIADPGSGSGDTQY TRBD2 TRBV28
ASSLYGGARYEQY TRBD2 TRBV28
SVDDRLAGSTDTQY TRBD2 TRBV29-1
SVVDPSDYGYT . TRBV29-1
ASRGAGGLYEQY TRBD1 TRBV6-6
SARAQGRGRLNEQF . TRBV20-1